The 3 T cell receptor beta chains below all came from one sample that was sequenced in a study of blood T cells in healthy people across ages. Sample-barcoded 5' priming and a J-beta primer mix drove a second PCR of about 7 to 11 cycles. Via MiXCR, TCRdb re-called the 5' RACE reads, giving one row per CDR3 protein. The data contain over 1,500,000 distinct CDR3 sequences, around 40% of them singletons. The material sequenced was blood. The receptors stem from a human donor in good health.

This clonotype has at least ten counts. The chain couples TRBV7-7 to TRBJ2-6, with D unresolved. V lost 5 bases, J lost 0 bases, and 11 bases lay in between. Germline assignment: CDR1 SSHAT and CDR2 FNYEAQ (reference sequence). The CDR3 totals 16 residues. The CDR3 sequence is CASSPGRSSGANVLTF. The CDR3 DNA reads TGTGCCAGCAGCCCCGGACGGAGCTCTGGGGCCAACGTCCTGACTTTC.

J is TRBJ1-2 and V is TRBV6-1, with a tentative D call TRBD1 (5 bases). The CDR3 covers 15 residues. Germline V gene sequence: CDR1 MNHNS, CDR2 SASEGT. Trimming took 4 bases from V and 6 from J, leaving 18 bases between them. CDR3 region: CASSGWRGRGNGYTF. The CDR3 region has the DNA TGTGCCAGCAGTGGATGGAGGGGTAGAGGTAATGGCTACACCTTC.

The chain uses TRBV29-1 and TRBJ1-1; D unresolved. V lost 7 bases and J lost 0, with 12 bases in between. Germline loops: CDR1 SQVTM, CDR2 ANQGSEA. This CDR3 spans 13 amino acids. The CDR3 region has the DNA TGCAGCGCCATTGTTAGTGTGAACACTGAAGCTTTCTTT. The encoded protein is CSAIVSVNTEAFF.